The clone carrying this T cell receptor (beta chain) was seen a handful of times. What it recognizes is unknown. This sample is drawn from a study of identical twins. V gave up 4 bases and J gave up 3 bases, with 15 bases separating them. CDR1 and CDR2 from the germline V gene are SQVTM and ANQGSEA. The CDR3 has 14 residues. Template switching added a universal primer site, and cDNA bore unique molecular identifiers. TCRdb ran MiXCR on the 5' RACE reads and lists one entry per CDR3 protein. Found here are approximately 1.8 million distinct CDR3 sequences, 32% of them singletons; the top ten hold 0.27%. Study-level findings and limits: Twin pairs had excess sharing that was weaker in beta out-of-frame sequences. The study found that models underestimated out-of-frame TCR alpha sharing in monozygotic twins.

The chain employs TRBV29-1 and TRBJ1-1, with TRBD1 as a possible D gene (5 bases). The specimen was cord blood. The clonotype originates from a newborn girl in good health. Here the CDR3 DNA reads TGCAGCGTTGTAGGGGTAGTGTCAGACACTGAAGCTTTCTTT. Translating gives CSVVGVVSDTEAFF.